The present T cell receptor beta chain was sequenced within a study of blood T cell repertoires in COVID-19. For the study at large: Acute-phase and convalescent COVID-19 samples originated in the United States, Italy and Spain. PBMCs, B-cell-depleted T cells, or T cells provided the cDNA or gDNA that made up the material.

The trim removed 5 bases at V and 2 bases at J, leaving 2 bases unmatched. In germline, CDR1 is SGHRS, CDR2 YFSETQ. The CDR3 runs 15 residues. The protocol was immunoSEQ multiplex PCR, while the TCRdb copy is restricted to in-frame clones and leaves out a portion. The top ten clones hold 0.6% of a sample with more than 400,000 clones, about 90% of them seen once. Recovery among Cohort 3 donors was established by two negative PCRs, clearance, or symptom resolution. Specimen: PBMCs or T cells enriched from blood (not recorded which). The chain links TRBV5-1 to TRBJ2-6; 9 bases are a match to TRBD1. The receptor was isolated from a man aged 18 to 30 who had recovered from COVID-19. CDR3 nucleotides: TGCGCCAGCAGACAGGGGGCGACTGGGGCCAACGTCCTGACTTTC. Amino acid sequence: CASRQGATGANVLTF. Variable domain in full (rest from reference TRBV5-1 and TRBJ2-6): KAGVTQTPRYLIKTRGQQVTLSCSPISGHRSVSWYQQTPGQGLQFLFEYFSETQRNKGNFPGRFSGRQFSNSRSEMNVSTLELGDSALYLCASRQGATGANVLTFGAGSRLTVL.